This T cell receptor (beta chain) was recorded in a study of PD-1 blockade in classical Hodgkin lymphoma. Regarding the study as a whole: Reported baseline diversity: healthy donors highest, relapsed/refractory patients lowest. Differences between repertoires have undefined causes, possibly disease activity or prior therapy.

With 3 bases removed from V and 3 bases from J, the gap between germline ends came to 6 bases. CDR1 and CDR2 from the germline V gene are LNHNV and YYDKDF (reference sequence). The CDR3 covers 13 residues. This clone is medium-sized within its sample. Its antigen is not known. Time point: cycle 4 day 1 (C4D1), after 6 weeks of nivolumab. All the patients suffered relapse after autologous stem cell transplantation, and brentuximab vedotin exposure differed. Best responses were complete response, partial response or progressive disease. The table came from immunoSEQ multiplex PCR; TCRdb's copy has only in-frame clones and leaves some out. In the table there are 28,000 or so clones, 80% of which are singletons.

This receptor was identified in a human donor with classical Hodgkin lymphoma. Source: peripheral blood mononuclear cells (PBMCs), taken before the fourth cycle of nivolumab. The chain couples TRBV15 to TRBJ1-5; D is unclear. CDR3 amino acids: CATSSVPNQPQHF. Here the CDR3 DNA reads TGTGCCACCAGCAGCGTCCCCAATCAGCCCCAGCATTTT.